These 18 T cell receptor beta chains came from one sample sequenced in a study of cytomegalovirus exposure and HLA in healthy donors. This PCR relied on a set of 60 Vbeta primers and 13 Jbeta primers. Here immunoSEQ multiplex PCR was the method, and the copy in TCRdb shows in-frame clones only, minus some. The sample lists some 150,000 clones, roughly four fifths occurring once. Sequences were obtained from PBMCs. These receptors came from a woman aged 50 to 60 in good health and CMV-seropositive.

CDR3 in DNA: TGTGCCAGCAGAGGCACTAGCGGGAGTTATGAGCAGTTCTTC. Protein: CASRGTSGSYEQFF. The V gene is TRBV6-4, the J gene TRBJ2-1; 11 bases line up with TRBD2. Germline V gene data show CDR1 as MRHNA and CDR2 as SNTAGT. The trim removed 6 bases at V and 8 bases at J, leaving 6 bases unmatched. The CDR3 has 14 amino acids.

The rearrangement uses TRBV28 and TRBJ1-5; 9 positions match TRBD1. Germline V gene data show CDR1 as MDHEN and CDR2 as SYDVKM. CDR3 length equals 15 residues. V dropped 7 bases and J dropped 3; count of bases not matched to a gene: 7. CDR3 in DNA: TGTGCCAGCATTGTACAGGGGGCGGACAATCAGCCCCAGCATTTT. This translates into CASIVQGADNQPQHF.

The gene calls are TRBV5-1 and TRBJ1-1, with TRBD1 matching 7 bases. V lost 0 bases and J lost 4; bases outside the gene matches: 6. Looked up from germline, CDR1 is SGHRS and CDR2 is YFSETQ. The CDR3 runs to 15 residues. CDR3 protein: CASSLAPGGTTEAFF. Here the CDR3 DNA reads TGCGCCAGCAGCTTGGCACCAGGGGGGACCACTGAAGCTTTCTTT.

The J gene is TRBJ2-5, the V gene TRBV7-9; 15 nucleotides align to TRBD2. The J segment lost 4 bases and the V segment lost 5 bases, leaving 14 bases of the junction unmatched. Germline loops: CDR1 SEHNR, CDR2 FQNEAQ (reference sequence). The CDR3 covers 19 residues. The CDR3 loop is CASSSLYGTSGRKGETQYF. The CDR3 DNA follows: TGTGCCAGCAGCAGCCTATACGGGACTAGCGGGAGGAAGGGAGAGACCCAGTACTTC.

This chain joins TRBV7-2 and TRBJ2-7, with a tentative D call TRBD1 (6 bases). The V end lost 4 bases, the J end lost 1 base, and 14 bases lay between the germline ends. Germline CDR1 SGHTA, CDR2 FQGNSA. The CDR3 loop spans 15 amino acids. The CDR3: CASSSTQGISYEQYF. Here the CDR3 DNA reads TGTGCCAGCAGCTCGACGCAGGGGATATCCTACGAGCAGTACTTC.

The chain combines TRBV2 with TRBJ1-2, with TRBD1 as a possible D gene (5 bases). V was trimmed by 7 bases and J by 4 bases, leaving 7 bases between them. The CDR3 length is 11 residues. Germline loops: CDR1 SNHLY, CDR2 FYNNEI. CDR3 region: CASTDSYGYTF. As DNA, the CDR3 is TGTGCCAGCACTGACAGCTATGGCTACACCTTC.

The chain combines TRBV7-9 with TRBJ1-1; no firm D call. From germline, CDR1 is SEHNR and CDR2 FQNEAQ (reference sequence). The CDR3 runs to 11 residues. With 6 bases removed from V and 3 bases from J, the gap between germline ends came to 5 bases. The CDR3 DNA reads TGTGCCAGCAGGCGGGACACTGAAGCTTTCTTT. This translates into CASRRDTEAFF.

The V call is TRBV5-1, the J call TRBJ2-1; 9 bases map to TRBD2. V lost 0 bases, J lost 4 bases, and 5 bases stayed unmatched. Germline V gives CDR1 SGHRS, CDR2 YFSETQ. The CDR3 has 16 amino acids. The CDR3, as DNA: TGCGCCAGCAGCTTGGTGGGCGGGAGGGCGTACAATGAGCAGTTCTTC. It is translated as CASSLVGGRAYNEQFF.

The chain links TRBV19 to TRBJ2-3, with D maybe TRBD2 (6 bases). V was pared by 8 bases and J by 5 bases, with 20 bases between. The CDR3 runs 15 residues. Per the germline V gene, CDR1 is LNHDA and CDR2 is SQIVND (reference sequence). CDR3 DNA: TGTGCCAGTGGGAACCGGGGGAGAGGTGAAGATACGCAGTATTTT. This translates into CASGNRGRGEDTQYF.

The chain links TRBV28 to TRBJ2-1; 8 bases map to TRBD1. There are 14 residues in the CDR3. Losses at the gene ends were 5 bases for V and 7 bases for J; bases not matched to a gene: 7. Germline loops: CDR1 MDHEN, CDR2 SYDVKM. DNA for the CDR3: TGTGCCAGCAGTCGGACAGGGTCATTTAATGAGCAGTTCTTC. Amino acid sequence: CASSRTGSFNEQFF. Based on the CDR3 plus reference TRBV28 and TRBJ2-1, the full variable domain is DVKVTQSSRYLVKRTGEKVFLECVQDMDHENMFWYRQDPGLGLRLIYFSYDVKMKEKGDIPEGYSVSREKKERFSLILESASTNQTSMYLCASSRTGSFNEQFFGPGTRLTVL.

For this clone: At the DNA level, this CDR3 is encoded by other sequences in the same sample as well. V gene TRBV4-3 combines with J gene TRBJ2-6, with 7 bases matching TRBD2. The CDR3 sequence is 16 residues long. J was trimmed by 1 base and V by 0 bases; bases with no gene match: 0. Germline CDR1 reads LGHNA; CDR2 reads YSLEER. The CDR3 loop is CASSQEAGSGANVLTF. CDR3 sequence (DNA): TGCGCCAGCAGCCAAGAAGCGGGGTCTGGGGCCAACGTCCTGACTTTC.

In regard to this clone: At one boundary the junction diverges from the germline segment, which might be a read error. This chain connects TRBV7-7 to TRBJ2-5; 7 positions match TRBD1. Germline CDR1 is SSHAT and CDR2 is FNYEAQ (reference sequence). CDR3 size: 13 residues. CDR3 sequence reads: CASSLGQQETQYF. In DNA, the CDR3 is TGTGCTAGCAGCTTGGGACAGCAAGAGACCCAGTACTTC. Full variable domain (outside the CDR3, taken from reference TRBV7-7 and TRBJ2-5): GAGVSQSPRYKVTKRGQDVTLRCDPISSHATLYWYQQALGQGPEFLTYFNYEAQPDKSGLPSDRFSAERPEGSISTLTIQRTEQRDSAMYRCASSLGQQETQYFGPGTRLLVL.

The rearrangement uses TRBV5-1 and TRBJ2-1; 7 positions agree with TRBD1. Germline CDR1 SGHRS, CDR2 YFSETQ. With 4 bases clipped from V and 7 bases from J, the junction kept 17 bases outside the gene matches. The CDR3 spans 17 residues. DNA of the CDR3: TGCGCCAGCAGCGCAGGGGAAACCGGGACAGTCCATAATGAGCAGTTCTTC. As protein: CASSAGETGTVHNEQFF. The full variable domain, with the rest looked up from reference TRBV5-1 and TRBJ2-1, is KAGVTQTPRYLIKTRGQQVTLSCSPISGHRSVSWYQQTPGQGLQFLFEYFSETQRNKGNFPGRFSGRQFSNSRSEMNVSTLELGDSALYLCASSAGETGTVHNEQFFGPGTRLTVL.

The chain recombines TRBV6-1 with TRBJ1-2; D not resolved. Germline V lookup: CDR1 MNHNS, CDR2 SASEGT. V lost 2 bases and J lost 6, with 13 bases in between. There are 14 residues in the CDR3. CDR3 coding DNA: TGTGCCAGCAGTGAAAACTGGGCTTCTAATGGCTACACCTTC. It is translated as CASSENWASNGYTF.

This chain links TRBV30 with TRBJ2-3; 7 bases are shared with TRBD2. The germline CDR1 and CDR2 sequences are GTSNPN and SVGIG (reference sequence). V lost 2 bases, J lost 5 bases, and 10 bases stayed unmatched. The CDR3 consists of 15 residues. CDR3 nucleotide sequence: TGTGCCTGGAGTTCGGCGGGGGTGTTTAAAGATACGCAGTATTTT. Amino acid sequence: CAWSSAGVFKDTQYF. Supplemented by reference TRBV30 and TRBJ2-3, the full variable domain reads SQTIHQWPATLVQPVGSPLSLECTVEGTSNPNLYWYRQAAGRGLQLLFYSVGIGQISSEVPQNLSASRPQDRQFILSSKKLLLSDSGFYLCAWSSAGVFKDTQYFGPGTRLTVL.

This sequence joins TRBV11-2 and TRBJ1-2; no clear D. Trimming took 2 bases from V and 2 from J, leaving 3 bases between them. Germline lookup yields CDR1 SGHAT and CDR2 FQNNGV. The CDR3 consists of 12 residues. CDR3 nucleotide sequence: TGTGCCAGCAGCTTATCAAACTATGGCTACACCTTC. Amino acids: CASSLSNYGYTF.

The V gene is TRBV5-5, the J gene TRBJ2-1; D is possibly TRBD1 (6 bases). This CDR3 contains 16 residues. Germline values: CDR1 SGHKS, CDR2 YYEKEE (reference sequence). The V end was cut by 5 bases, the J end by 1 base, with 16 bases between. For the CDR3, the DNA is TGTGCCAGCAGTTACCAGGGGACCCCGTCCTACAATGAGCAGTTCTTC. Translation: CASSYQGTPSYNEQFF.

The chain employs TRBV6-5 and TRBJ1-4; 10 nucleotides align to TRBD1. The CDR3 loop spans 14 amino acids. V trimming: 7 bases; J trimming: 6 bases; junction bases outside the gene matches: 5. Germline V gene lookup returns CDR1 MNHEY and CDR2 SVGAGI. CDR3 loop: CASTQTGGDEKLFF. The CDR3 nucleotides read TGTGCCAGCACCCAGACAGGGGGCGATGAAAAACTGTTTTTT.